These 19 T cell receptor beta chains originate from one sample sequenced in a study of blood T cells in healthy people across ages (dated by TCRdb to the mid-2010s). Libraries came from 5' RACE. Sequencing took place on an Illumina HiSeq 2500. The second PCR ran for roughly 7 to 12 cycles and used a J-beta primer mix along with a sample-barcoded 5' primer. TCRdb trimmed the raw reads at Q25, called clones with MiXCR and kept productive beta chains. Rows matching on CDR3 protein sequence are summarized as one entry with the most common DNA and genes. Here the sample has some 1.5 million distinct CDR3 sequences; about 30% occur a single time. The top ten hold approximately 7.7% of the sample. The specimen was blood. These receptors came from a woman aged 30 to 39 in good health.

The sample holds a few counts of this clonotype. J is TRBJ1-6 and V is TRBV2; the match to TRBD1 covers 9 bases. J lost 5 bases, V lost 5 bases, and 4 bases had no gene match. This CDR3 comprises 15 residues. Germline V gene lookup returns CDR1 SNHLY and CDR2 FYNNEI. In DNA, the CDR3 is TGTGCCAGCAGTCGGGACAGGGAAAATAATTCACCCCTCCACTTT. Protein: CASSRDRENNSPLHF.

The CDR3 DNA follows: TGTGCCAGCAGCCAGGCCGAGCAGGGAAGACAGCCCCAGCATTTT. Encoded protein: CASSQAEQGRQPQHF. The genes are TRBV4-2 and TRBJ1-5, with D possibly matching TRBD1 (5 bases). CDR3 size: 15 residues. Germline V gene data show CDR1 as LGHNA and CDR2 as YNFKEQ. Trimming pared 3 bases from V and 7 bases from J, leaving 16 bases between.

The rearrangement links TRBV2 to TRBJ2-1; D ambiguous. Per germline, CDR1 SNHLY and CDR2 FYNNEI. The V end was cut by 6 bases, the J end by 12 bases, with 15 bases between. CDR3 length: 12 residues. Here the CDR3 reads CASRGTPHGQFF. CDR3 DNA sequence: TGTGCCAGCAGGGGAACCCCCCATGGGCAGTTCTTC.

This clonotype was recorded at least ten times. The chain combines TRBV20-1 with TRBJ2-3, with D perhaps matching TRBD2 (6 bases). Per the germline V gene, CDR1 is DFQATT and CDR2 is SNEGSKA (reference sequence). Trimming took off 6 bases at V and 2 bases at J, with 27 bases between the two ends. The CDR3 spans 18 residues. The CDR3 protein is CSAKSSSSWRGVTDTQYF. In DNA, the CDR3 is TGCAGTGCCAAGTCATCCTCCTCGTGGCGGGGAGTCACAGATACGCAGTATTTT.

The chain links TRBV29-1 to TRBJ2-3, with 8 positions matching TRBD2. CDR3 length: 15 amino acids. Looked up from germline, CDR1 is SQVTM and CDR2 is ANQGSEA. The V segment lost 0 bases and the J segment 5 bases; nucleotides outside the gene matches: 7. This chain's CDR3 is CSVEDGGRIQDTQYF. The CDR3, as DNA: TGCAGCGTTGAAGATGGCGGGAGGATCCAAGATACGCAGTATTTT.

This clonotype was seen a handful of times. J is TRBJ1-1 and V is TRBV7-9; no definite D call. The CDR3 spans 13 residues. Germline lookup yields CDR1 SEHNR and CDR2 FQNEAQ (reference sequence). Trimming cost V 0 bases and J 13 bases, with 15 bases left between them. The CDR3 DNA sequence: TGTGCCAGCAGCTTAGCACCGTCTCCCGTCGGTTTCTTT. Its translation is CASSLAPSPVGFF.

This clonotype occurred many times. The chain combines TRBV27 with TRBJ1-6; 9 nucleotides align to TRBD1. With V trimmed by 8 bases and J by 9 bases, 8 bases remained unmatched. The CDR3 length is 14 residues. Germline loops: CDR1 MNHEY, CDR2 SMNVEV (reference sequence). CDR3 region: CASGKTGGASPLHF. The CDR3, as DNA: TGTGCCAGCGGGAAAACAGGGGGCGCTTCACCCCTCCACTTT.

This clonotype was observed a handful of times. This chain joins TRBV27 and TRBJ1-6, with 7 bases aligning to TRBD1. This CDR3 contains 15 residues. The V gene end was trimmed by 8 bases and the J gene end by 7 bases; junction bases not matched to a gene: 11. Germline-derived CDR1 and CDR2 are MNHEY and SMNVEV (reference sequence). The CDR3 loop is CASRIGTAPNSPLHF. DNA of the CDR3: TGTGCCAGCCGGATAGGGACAGCACCAAATTCACCCCTCCACTTT.

The sample holds a few counts of this clonotype. V usage is TRBV7-2 and J usage is TRBJ1-4, with 7 bases that match TRBD1. V lost 7 bases to trimming and J lost 8 bases; unmatched junction nucleotides: 7. The CDR3 covers 13 residues. CDR1 is SGHTA, CDR2 FQGNSA, per germline. The CDR3 bases are TGTGCCAGCACCCAGGGGGTTGGCGAAAAACTGTTTTTT. As protein: CASTQGVGEKLFF.

This clonotype turned up a few times. This chain links TRBV5-6 with TRBJ2-6; possibly TRBD1 or TRBD2 for D (5 bases each). In germline, CDR1 is SGHDT, CDR2 YYEEEE. CDR3 size: 18 residues. V lost 2 bases and J 2 bases, leaving 17 bases between the germline ends. The CDR3 here is CASSLGTPSMAGANVLTF. In DNA, the CDR3 is TGTGCCAGCAGCTTAGGGACCCCGAGTATGGCTGGGGCCAACGTCCTGACTTTC.

The chain couples TRBV10-2 to TRBJ2-6; D call uncertain. The V gene's germline CDR1 is WSHSY and CDR2 SAAADI. With 9 bases removed from V and 0 bases from J, the gap between germline ends came to 12 bases. This CDR3 spans 15 amino acids. The CDR3 nucleotides read TGCGCCAGTAATCCCGGTAACTCTGGGGCCAACGTCCTGACTTTC. This gives the protein CASNPGNSGANVLTF.

This clonotype was recorded many times. V and J are TRBV29-1 and TRBJ2-7; 7 nucleotides agree with TRBD1. The CDR3 runs to 14 residues. CDR1 SQVTM and CDR2 ANQGSEA come from the germline V gene. The J segment lost 0 bases and the V segment lost 5 bases, leaving 7 bases of the junction unmatched. This CDR3 is CSVSPGQPSYEQYF. The DNA of the CDR3 is TGCAGCGTTTCCCCGGGACAGCCCTCCTACGAGCAGTACTTC.

The gene calls are TRBV4-1 and TRBJ1-1; D is unclear. The germline CDR1 and CDR2 sequences are MGHRA and YSYEKL. This CDR3 is built from 14 residues. The V gene lost 3 bases and the J gene lost 5 bases, with 13 bases spanning the gap. CDR3 coding DNA: TGCGCCAGCAGCCATTCCGGGAGAGGAACTGAAGCTTTCTTT. Protein: CASSHSGRGTEAFF.

The chain has TRBV20-1 and TRBJ1-1; D is uncertain. Germline values: CDR1 DFQATT, CDR2 SNEGSKA (reference sequence). The CDR3 loop spans 11 amino acids. Between the trimmed V and J ends, which lost 2 bases and 9 bases, there was a span of 10 bases. The CDR3 DNA reads as TGCAGTGCTAGAAAAAATACGCAAGCTTTCTTT. It yields the protein CSARKNTQAFF.

The chain carries TRBV3-1 and TRBJ1-4, with D possibly matching TRBD1 (5 bases). The germline CDR1 and CDR2 sequences are LGHDT and YNNKEL (reference sequence). The CDR3 is 15 amino acids. V lost 3 bases, J lost 7 bases, and 15 bases lay in between. CDR3 protein: CASSQGQKGTEKLFF. DNA for the CDR3: TGTGCCAGCAGCCAGGGGCAGAAGGGAACTGAAAAACTGTTTTTT.

There are many counts of this clonotype. The gene calls are TRBV5-5 and TRBJ1-2; TRBD1 aligns across 9 bases. There are 15 residues in the CDR3. V shed 4 bases, J shed 3 bases, and the junction held 7 bases outside the gene matches. Germline V gene data show CDR1 as SGHKS and CDR2 as YYEKEE (reference sequence). CDR3 DNA sequence: TGTGCCAGCAGCCCGAGGACAGGGGAGGACTATGGCTACACCTTC. Translating it yields CASSPRTGEDYGYTF.

This chain connects TRBV7-2 to TRBJ2-2; unclear D gene. V lost 2 bases and J lost 0, with 13 bases in between. The CDR3 totals 17 residues. The germline V gene has CDR1 SGHTA and CDR2 FQGNSA. DNA of the CDR3: TGTGCCAGCAGCTTAAGTTTGAGGACCGCGAACACCGGGGAGCTGTTTTTT. It specifies CASSLSLRTANTGELFF.

This clonotype was recorded at least ten times. The junction differs from germline at one of its ends, possibly a read error. This chain uses TRBV29-1 with TRBJ2-1, with 8 bases fitting TRBD1. Germline V CDR1 and CDR2: SQVTM, ANQGSEA. The CDR3 sequence is 14 residues long. Here the CDR3 reads CSVEGQGLYNERFF. The CDR3 DNA sequence: TGCAGCGTTGAAGGACAGGGGCTCTACAATGAGCGGTTCTTC.

This clonotype was seen repeatedly, ten times or more. The chain combines TRBV4-2 with TRBJ2-5; 8 positions agree with TRBD2. J gave up 2 bases and V 3 bases, and 11 bases lay outside the gene matches. This CDR3 is 17 amino acids long. The V gene's germline CDR1 is LGHNA and CDR2 YNFKEQ. The chain's CDR3 is CASSHLTRGGGQETQYF. The CDR3 DNA reads TGTGCCAGCAGCCACCTAACCCGGGGGGGCGGACAAGAGACCCAGTACTTC.